What follows are 23 T cell receptor beta chains derived from one specimen sequenced in a study of T cell clones after liver transplantation. TCRdb's copy holds only in-frame clones and misses some; the assay was immunoSEQ multiplex PCR. The sample contains 70,000 to 80,000 clones, around 90% of which appear only once. The source material was CD4+ T cells from blood, sampled before liver transplant. The receptor source for this set is a human donor who received a liver transplant.

Remarks on this clone: Compared with germline, one end of the junction differs, possibly owing to a read error. The V call is TRBV28, the J call TRBJ1-2; 7 bases agree with TRBD1. The CDR3 spans 10 residues. Looked up from germline, CDR1 is MDHEN and CDR2 is SYDVKM. As DNA, the CDR3 is TGTGCCAGCAGTTCGGGGACAGACGCCTTC. The encoded protein is CASSSGTDAF.

This chain uses TRBV6-5 with TRBJ2-5; 12 nucleotides agree with TRBD2. With V trimmed by 5 bases and J by 5 bases, 6 bases remained unmatched. CDR3 size: 15 residues. CDR1 MNHEY and CDR2 SVGAGI come from the germline V gene. The CDR3 reads CASSGTSGFRETQYF. In DNA form, the CDR3 reads TGTGCCAGCAGTGGGACTAGCGGGTTCAGGGAGACCCAGTACTTC.

The genes are TRBV10-3 and TRBJ2-3, with TRBD2 identical over 12 bases. The CDR3 runs 16 residues. Germline CDR1 reads ENHRY; CDR2 reads SYGVKD. J was trimmed by 3 bases and V by 10 bases; bases with no gene match: 11. The CDR3 reads CATTRLAGDGTDTQYF. The CDR3 bases are TGTGCCACCACGCGACTAGCGGGAGATGGAACAGATACGCAGTATTTT.

The chain has TRBV29-1 and TRBJ2-5, with 8 positions matching TRBD2. The CDR3 consists of 12 residues. J was trimmed by 11 bases and V by 5 bases; bases with no gene match: 10. Germline lookup yields CDR1 SQVTM and CDR2 ANQGSEA. The chain's CDR3 is CSVMSGSGIQYF. The CDR3 nucleotides read TGCAGCGTTATGAGTGGTAGCGGGATTCAGTACTTC.

The chain has TRBV28 and TRBJ2-3; D is perhaps TRBD1 or TRBD2 (5 bases each). Between the trimmed V and J ends, which lost 5 bases and 1 base, there was a span of 13 bases. CDR3 size: 15 residues. Germline V gene data show CDR1 as MDHEN and CDR2 as SYDVKM. DNA of the CDR3: TGTGCCAGCAGTCCACAGGAGGCCGGCACAGATACGCAGTATTTT. Translating it yields CASSPQEAGTDTQYF.

CDR3 nucleotide sequence: TGTGCCAGCAGTGGACAGTACTCTGGAAACACCATATATTTT. Its translation is CASSGQYSGNTIYF. V is TRBV28 and J is TRBJ1-3, with TRBD1 as a possible D gene (6 bases). Germline V CDR1 and CDR2: MDHEN, SYDVKM. CDR3 length: 14 amino acids. V shed 5 bases and J shed 0 bases, with 8 bases lying between them.

This chain joins TRBV19 and TRBJ1-5; D is unclear. The V gene lost 3 bases and the J gene lost 1 base, with 10 bases spanning the gap. There are 15 residues in the CDR3. Germline CDR1 reads LNHDA; CDR2 reads SQIVND (reference sequence). As DNA, the CDR3 is TGTGCCAGTAGTATTTCTGAGGGCAGCAATCAGCCCCAGCATTTT. Its protein product is CASSISEGSNQPQHF.

The rearrangement links TRBV5-1 to TRBJ2-3; 10 nucleotides align to TRBD1. V shed 0 bases, J shed 4 bases, and the junction held 2 bases outside the gene matches. The V gene's germline CDR1 is SGHRS and CDR2 YFSETQ. The CDR3 has 15 residues. The CDR3 region is CASSLAGTGADTQYF. The CDR3 DNA sequence: TGCGCCAGCAGCTTGGCCGGGACAGGGGCAGATACGCAGTATTTT.

The rearrangement links TRBV5-1 to TRBJ2-3, with D tentatively TRBD2 (6 bases). Germline V gives CDR1 SGHRS, CDR2 YFSETQ. The CDR3 sequence is 14 residues long. Trimming stripped 7 bases from V and 6 bases from J, with 18 bases between. The CDR3 loop is CASRPGLVTDTQYF. The CDR3 DNA follows: TGCGCCAGCCGACCGGGACTCGTCACGGATACGCAGTATTTT.

The V call is TRBV4-3, the J call TRBJ2-5, with 15 bases that match TRBD2. V shed 1 base, J shed 5 bases, and the junction held 5 bases outside the gene matches. The CDR3 covers 17 residues. The V gene's germline CDR1 is LGHNA and CDR2 YSLEER. The CDR3 DNA is TGCGCCAGCAGCCAAGTATTTGGGACTAGCGGGAGGGAGACCCAGTACTTC. Translation: CASSQVFGTSGRETQYF.

The J gene is TRBJ2-3, the V gene TRBV7-2; D ambiguous. CDR3 length: 14 amino acids. Between the trimmed V and J ends, which lost 1 base and 0 bases, there was a span of 5 bases. CDR1 and CDR2 (germline): SGHTA, FQGNSA. The CDR3 spells CASSLDGSTDTQYF. CDR3 in DNA: TGTGCCAGCAGCTTAGATGGTAGCACAGATACGCAGTATTTT. The full variable domain, with the rest looked up from reference TRBV7-2 and TRBJ2-3, is GAGVSQSPSNKVTEKGKDVELRCDPISGHTALYWYRQSLGQGLEFLIYFQGNSAPDKSGLPSDRFSAERTGGSVSTLTIQRTQQEDSAVYLCASSLDGSTDTQYFGPGTRLTVL.

V usage is TRBV7-2 and J usage is TRBJ1-5; the D gene is possibly TRBD1 (6 bases). Trimming stripped 5 bases from V and 7 bases from J, with 18 bases between. Germline CDR1 SGHTA, CDR2 FQGNSA. This CDR3 has 15 residues. The CDR3 loop is CASSGWTAQGQPQHF. The CDR3 DNA is TGTGCCAGCAGCGGGTGGACAGCTCAGGGACAGCCCCAGCATTTT.

The table lists this clone with a count of one. The rearrangement uses TRBV5-1 and TRBJ2-3; 8 positions match TRBD2. CDR1 is SGHRS, CDR2 YFSETQ, per germline. V shed 6 bases, J shed 6 bases, and the junction held 6 bases outside the gene matches. The CDR3 sequence is 13 residues long. Here the CDR3 DNA reads TGCGCCAGCAATAAACTAGCGGACGATACGCAGTATTTT. It specifies CASNKLADDTQYF.

V gene TRBV5-1 combines with J gene TRBJ1-3, with 7 bases aligning to TRBD1. The CDR3 length is 17 residues. Germline values: CDR1 SGHRS, CDR2 YFSETQ. V gave up 0 bases and J gave up 0 bases; unmatched junction bases: 6. CDR3 in DNA: TGCGCCAGCAGCTTGGGCGGGACAGCGAACTCTGGAAACACCATATATTTT. Translating it yields CASSLGGTANSGNTIYF.

The V gene is TRBV2, the J gene TRBJ1-1; D is unclear. The germline CDR1 and CDR2 sequences are SNHLY and FYNNEI. With 2 bases removed from V and 7 bases from J, the gap between germline ends came to 5 bases. CDR3 size: 11 residues. The CDR3 spells CASSEINEAFF. Here the CDR3 DNA reads TGTGCCAGCAGTGAAATAAATGAAGCTTTCTTT.

Regarding this clone: At the DNA level, this CDR3 is encoded by other sequences in the same sample as well. V is TRBV9 and J is TRBJ2-5; 15 nucleotides line up with TRBD2. CDR1 and CDR2 (germline): SGDLS, YYNGEE. The CDR3 consists of 16 residues. With V trimmed by 2 bases and J by 5 bases, 4 bases remained unmatched. The CDR3 coding sequence is TGTGCCAGCAGCGTGGGACTAGCGGGAGGATGGGAGACCCAGTACTTC. Residues: CASSVGLAGGWETQYF.

V gene TRBV7-3 combines with J gene TRBJ2-1; TRBD2 matches at 12 bases. CDR3 length: 17 residues. CDR1 SGHTA and CDR2 FQGTGA come from the germline V gene. With V trimmed by 2 bases and J by 6 bases, 8 bases remained unmatched. This CDR3 reads CASSLFASGRAGNEQFF. For the CDR3, the DNA is TGTGCCAGCAGCTTATTCGCTAGCGGGAGGGCAGGCAATGAGCAGTTCTTC.

The J gene is TRBJ1-1, the V gene TRBV19, with D unclear. Trimming cost V 2 bases and J 5 bases, with 15 bases left between them. Germline CDR1 and CDR2: LNHDA and SQIVND (reference sequence). The CDR3 has 15 amino acids. The CDR3 nucleotides are TGTGCCAGTAGTATAAGAAGCCCCGGCGTGACTGAAGCTTTCTTT. This translates into CASSIRSPGVTEAFF.

This clone turned up a few times. The chain is built from TRBV6-1 and TRBJ2-5, with 11 bases fitting TRBD2. Germline V gene data show CDR1 as MNHNS and CDR2 as SASEGT. J was trimmed by 5 bases and V by 7 bases; bases with no gene match: 9. The CDR3 has 15 residues. CDR3 sequence: CASILLAGGPETQYF. The CDR3 DNA follows: TGTGCCAGCATCCTATTAGCGGGAGGGCCTGAGACCCAGTACTTC.

This clone was recorded only once. This chain links TRBV28 with TRBJ2-1; 10 positions match TRBD2. The V segment lost 3 bases and the J segment 7 bases; nucleotides outside the gene matches: 9. The germline V gene encodes CDR1 MDHEN and CDR2 SYDVKM. The CDR3 is 16 amino acids. CDR3 sequence reads: CASSFPGLADNNEQFF. CDR3 coding DNA: TGTGCCAGCAGTTTCCCCGGACTAGCGGACAATAATGAGCAGTTCTTC.

This clone showed up just a few times. J is TRBJ1-5 and V is TRBV28; D is uncertain. In germline, CDR1 is MDHEN, CDR2 SYDVKM. This CDR3 region has 14 residues. V lost 7 bases and J 3 bases, leaving 13 bases between the germline ends. The CDR3 DNA is TGTGCCAGCACCCCGGGAGCAGACAATCAGCCCCAGCATTTT. Translating it yields CASTPGADNQPQHF.

This clone was detected only once. V and J are TRBV28 and TRBJ1-3; 9 bases line up with TRBD1. The CDR3 is made up of 14 amino acids. The germline gives CDR1 MDHEN, CDR2 SYDVKM. V trimming: 5 bases; J trimming: 2 bases; junction bases outside the gene matches: 1. The CDR3 loop reads CASSRDRAGNTIYF. In nucleotides, the CDR3 is TGTGCCAGCAGTAGGGACAGGGCTGGAAACACCATATATTTT.

The chain combines TRBV6-5 with TRBJ1-5; D is unclear. Germline CDR1 and CDR2: MNHEY and SVGAGI. Trimming shortened V by 3 bases and J by 2 bases, and 11 bases separated the two germline ends. The CDR3 loop spans 15 amino acids. The CDR3 DNA sequence: TGTGCCAGCAGTTATCGGGAGGGAGGCAATCAGCCCCAGCATTTT. Protein: CASSYREGGNQPQHF.